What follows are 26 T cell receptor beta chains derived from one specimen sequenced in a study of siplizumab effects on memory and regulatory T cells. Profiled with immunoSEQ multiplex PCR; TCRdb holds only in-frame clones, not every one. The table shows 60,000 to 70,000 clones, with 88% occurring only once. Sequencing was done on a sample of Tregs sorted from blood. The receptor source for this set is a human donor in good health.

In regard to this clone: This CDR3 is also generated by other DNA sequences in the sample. CDR3 sequence reads: CASSQGYEQYF. In nucleotides, the CDR3 is TGTGCCAGCAGCCAAGGGTACGAGCAGTACTTC. The V and J genes are TRBV14 and TRBJ2-7; D uncertain. Germline CDR1 SGHDN, CDR2 FVKESK. V was trimmed by 1 base and J by 4 bases, leaving 2 bases between them. The CDR3 loop spans 11 amino acids.

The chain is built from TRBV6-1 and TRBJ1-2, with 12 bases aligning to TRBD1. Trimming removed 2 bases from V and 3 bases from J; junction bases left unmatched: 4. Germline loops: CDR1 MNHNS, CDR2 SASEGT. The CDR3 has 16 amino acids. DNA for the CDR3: TGTGCCAGCAGTGAAACGGGACAGGGGGCCTACTATGGCTACACCTTC. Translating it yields CASSETGQGAYYGYTF.

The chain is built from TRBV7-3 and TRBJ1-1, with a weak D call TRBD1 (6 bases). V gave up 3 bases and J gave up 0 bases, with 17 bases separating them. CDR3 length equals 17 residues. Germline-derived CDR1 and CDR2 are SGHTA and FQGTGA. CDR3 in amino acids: CASSFGGRFRVNTEAFF. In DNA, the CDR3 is TGTGCCAGCAGCTTTGGGGGCCGGTTTCGGGTGAACACTGAAGCTTTCTTT.

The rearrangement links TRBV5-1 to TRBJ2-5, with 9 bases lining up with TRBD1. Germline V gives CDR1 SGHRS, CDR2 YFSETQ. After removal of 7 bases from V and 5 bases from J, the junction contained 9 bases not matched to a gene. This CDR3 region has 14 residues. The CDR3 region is CASGYRGRGETQYF. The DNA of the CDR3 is TGCGCCAGCGGTTACAGGGGGCGCGGGGAGACCCAGTACTTC.

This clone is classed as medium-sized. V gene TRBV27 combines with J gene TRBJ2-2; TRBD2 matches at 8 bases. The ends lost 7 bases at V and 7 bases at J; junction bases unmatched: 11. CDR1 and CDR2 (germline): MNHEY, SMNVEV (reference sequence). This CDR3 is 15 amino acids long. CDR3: CASMGWSGGYGELFF. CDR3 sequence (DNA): TGTGCCAGCATGGGCTGGAGCGGGGGATACGGGGAGCTGTTTTTT.

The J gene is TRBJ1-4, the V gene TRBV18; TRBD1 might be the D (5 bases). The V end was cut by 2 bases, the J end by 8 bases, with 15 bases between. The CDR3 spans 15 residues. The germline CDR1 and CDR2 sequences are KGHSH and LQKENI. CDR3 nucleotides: TGTGCCAGCTCACCATACGGACTGGGGGGAGAAAAACTGTTTTTT. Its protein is CASSPYGLGGEKLFF.

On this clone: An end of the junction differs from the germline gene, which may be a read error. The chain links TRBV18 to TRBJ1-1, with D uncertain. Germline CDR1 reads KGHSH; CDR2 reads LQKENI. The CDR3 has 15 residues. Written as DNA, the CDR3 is TGTGCCAGCTCACTGGAAATCCTCGGGAACGCTGAAGCTTTCTTT. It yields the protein CASSLEILGNAEAFF.

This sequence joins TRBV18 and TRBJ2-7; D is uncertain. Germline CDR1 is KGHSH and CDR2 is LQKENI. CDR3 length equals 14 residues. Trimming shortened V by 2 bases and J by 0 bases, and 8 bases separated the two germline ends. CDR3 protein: CASSPSGSSYEQYF. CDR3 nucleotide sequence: TGTGCCAGCTCACCATCAGGTTCCTCCTACGAGCAGTACTTC.

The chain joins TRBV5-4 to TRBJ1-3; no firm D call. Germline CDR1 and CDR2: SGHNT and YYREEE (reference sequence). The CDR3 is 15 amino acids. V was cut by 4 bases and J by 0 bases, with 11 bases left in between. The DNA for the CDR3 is TGTGCCAGCAGCCCTGGACTCTTCTCTGGAAACACCATATATTTT. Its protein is CASSPGLFSGNTIYF.

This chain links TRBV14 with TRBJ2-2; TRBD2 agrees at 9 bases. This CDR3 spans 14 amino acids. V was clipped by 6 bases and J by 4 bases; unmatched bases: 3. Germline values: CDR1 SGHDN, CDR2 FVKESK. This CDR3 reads CASRPSGATGELFF. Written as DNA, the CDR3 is TGTGCCAGCAGACCTAGCGGGGCCACCGGGGAGCTGTTTTTT.

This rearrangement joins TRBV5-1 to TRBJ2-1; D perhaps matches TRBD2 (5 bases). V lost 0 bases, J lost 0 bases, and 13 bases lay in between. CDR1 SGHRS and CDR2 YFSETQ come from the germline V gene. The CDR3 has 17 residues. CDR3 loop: CASSLGAGWGSYNEQFF. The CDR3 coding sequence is TGCGCCAGCAGCTTGGGGGCGGGTTGGGGCTCCTACAATGAGCAGTTCTTC.

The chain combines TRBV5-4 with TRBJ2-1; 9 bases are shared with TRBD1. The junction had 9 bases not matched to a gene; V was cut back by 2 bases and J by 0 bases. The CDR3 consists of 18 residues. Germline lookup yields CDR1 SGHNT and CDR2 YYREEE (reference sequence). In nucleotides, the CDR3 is TGTGCCAGCAGCTTAAGAACAGGGGGCCCACACTCCTACAATGAGCAGTTCTTC. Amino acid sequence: CASSLRTGGPHSYNEQFF. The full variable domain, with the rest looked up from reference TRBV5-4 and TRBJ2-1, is ETGVTQSPTHLIKTRGQQVTLRCSSQSGHNTVSWYQQALGQGPQFIFQYYREEENGRGNFPPRFSGLQFPNYSSELNVNALELDDSALYLCASSLRTGGPHSYNEQFFGPGTRLTVL.

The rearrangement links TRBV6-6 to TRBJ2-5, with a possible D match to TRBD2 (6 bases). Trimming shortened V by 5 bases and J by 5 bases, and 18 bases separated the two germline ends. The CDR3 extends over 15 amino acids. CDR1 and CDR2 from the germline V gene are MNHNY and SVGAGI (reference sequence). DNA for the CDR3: TGTGCCAGCAGTCCAAGGAGGGCCGGCCGGGAGACCCAGTACTTC. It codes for CASSPRRAGRETQYF.

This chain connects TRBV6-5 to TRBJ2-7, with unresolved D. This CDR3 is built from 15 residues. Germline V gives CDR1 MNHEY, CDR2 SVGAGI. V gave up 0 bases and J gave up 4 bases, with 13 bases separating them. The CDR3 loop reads CASSYSGRRSYEQYF. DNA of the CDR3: TGTGCCAGCAGTTACTCAGGGCGTAGGAGTTACGAGCAGTACTTC.

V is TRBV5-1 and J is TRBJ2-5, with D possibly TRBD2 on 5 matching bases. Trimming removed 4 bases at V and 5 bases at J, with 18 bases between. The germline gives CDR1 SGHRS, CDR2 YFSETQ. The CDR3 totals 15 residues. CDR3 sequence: CASSPGLASGETQYF. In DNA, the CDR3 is TGCGCCAGCAGCCCCGGACTGGCGTCGGGGGAGACCCAGTACTTC.

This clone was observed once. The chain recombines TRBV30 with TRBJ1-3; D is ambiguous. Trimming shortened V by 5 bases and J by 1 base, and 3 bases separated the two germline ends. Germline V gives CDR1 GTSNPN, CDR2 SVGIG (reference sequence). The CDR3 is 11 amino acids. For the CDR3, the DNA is TGTGCCTGGCTGTCTGGAAACACCATATATTTT. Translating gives CAWLSGNTIYF.

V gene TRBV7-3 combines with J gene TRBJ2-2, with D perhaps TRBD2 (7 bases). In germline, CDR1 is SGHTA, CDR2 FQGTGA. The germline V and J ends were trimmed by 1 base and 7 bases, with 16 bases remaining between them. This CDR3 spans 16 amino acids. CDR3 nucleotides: TGTGCCAGCAGCTTAAGGGGCGCGGGGGCGGTCGGGGAGCTGTTTTTT. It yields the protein CASSLRGAGAVGELFF.

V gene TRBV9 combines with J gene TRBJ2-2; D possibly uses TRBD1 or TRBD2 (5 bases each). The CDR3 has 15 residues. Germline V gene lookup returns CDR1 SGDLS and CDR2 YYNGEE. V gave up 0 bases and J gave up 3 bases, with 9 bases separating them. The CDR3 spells CASSVDRTYTGELFF. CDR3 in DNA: TGTGCCAGCAGCGTAGACAGGACTTACACCGGGGAGCTGTTTTTT. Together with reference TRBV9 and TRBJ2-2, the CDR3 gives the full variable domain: DSGVTQTPKHLITATGQRVTLRCSPRSGDLSVYWYQQSLDQGLQFLIQYYNGEERAKGNILERFSAQQFPDLHSELNLSSLELGDSALYFCASSVDRTYTGELFFGEGSRLTVL.

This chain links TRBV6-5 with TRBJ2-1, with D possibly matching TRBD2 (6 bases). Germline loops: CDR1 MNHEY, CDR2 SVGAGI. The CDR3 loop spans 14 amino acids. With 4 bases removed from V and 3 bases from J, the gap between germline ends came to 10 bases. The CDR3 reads CASSFRTNYNEQFF. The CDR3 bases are TGTGCCAGCAGTTTCAGGACTAACTACAATGAGCAGTTCTTC.

CDR3 amino acids: CSVRVGTKHGYTF. Written as DNA, the CDR3 is TGCAGCGTCAGGGTTGGAACAAAACATGGCTACACCTTC. The chain combines TRBV29-1 with TRBJ1-2, with D perhaps matching TRBD1 (5 bases). Germline V gene sequence: CDR1 SQVTM, CDR2 ANQGSEA. This CDR3 comprises 13 residues. V lost 6 bases and J lost 6, with 17 bases in between.

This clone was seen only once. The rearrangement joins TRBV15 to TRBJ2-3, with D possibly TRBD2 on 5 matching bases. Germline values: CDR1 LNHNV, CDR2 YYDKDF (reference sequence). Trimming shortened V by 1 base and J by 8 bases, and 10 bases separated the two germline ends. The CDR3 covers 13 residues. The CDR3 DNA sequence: TGTGCCACCAGCAGAGCGCCGGGAATTACGCAGTATTTT. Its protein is CATSRAPGITQYF.

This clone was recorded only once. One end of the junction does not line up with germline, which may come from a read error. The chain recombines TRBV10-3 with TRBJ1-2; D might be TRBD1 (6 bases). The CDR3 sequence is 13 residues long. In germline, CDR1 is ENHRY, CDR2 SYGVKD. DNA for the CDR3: TGTGCCACCAGTGGGGGGCGATTAGTGGGCTACACCTTC. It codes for CATSGGRLVGYTF.

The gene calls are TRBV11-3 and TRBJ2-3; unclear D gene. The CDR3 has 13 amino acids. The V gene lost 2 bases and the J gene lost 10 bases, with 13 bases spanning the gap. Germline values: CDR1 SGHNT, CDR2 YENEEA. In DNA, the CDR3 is TGTGCCAGCAGCTTATCTTCCGAGACTTCGCAGTATTTT. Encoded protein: CASSLSSETSQYF.

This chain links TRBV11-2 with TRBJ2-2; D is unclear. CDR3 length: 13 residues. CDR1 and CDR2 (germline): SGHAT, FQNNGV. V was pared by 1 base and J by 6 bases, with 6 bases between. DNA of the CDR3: TGTGCCAGCAGCTTAGTCGGCCCCGGGGAGCTGTTTTTT. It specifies CASSLVGPGELFF. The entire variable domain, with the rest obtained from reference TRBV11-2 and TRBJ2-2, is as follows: EAGVAQSPRYKIIEKRQSVAFWCNPISGHATLYWYQQILGQGPKLLIQFQNNGVVDDSQLPKDRFSAERLKGVDSTLKIQPAKLEDSAVYLCASSLVGPGELFFGEGSRLTVL.

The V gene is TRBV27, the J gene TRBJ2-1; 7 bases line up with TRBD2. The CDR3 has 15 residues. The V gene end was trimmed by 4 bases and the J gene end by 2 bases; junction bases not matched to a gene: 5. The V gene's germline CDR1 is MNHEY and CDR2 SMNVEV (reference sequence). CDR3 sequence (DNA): TGTGCCAGCAGTTCCTCGGGACTACCCTACAATGAGCAGTTCTTC. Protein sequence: CASSSSGLPYNEQFF.

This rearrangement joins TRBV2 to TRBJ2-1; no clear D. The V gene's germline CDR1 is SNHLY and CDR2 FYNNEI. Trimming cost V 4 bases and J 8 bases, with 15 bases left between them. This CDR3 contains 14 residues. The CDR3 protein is CASSGLAGKDEQFF. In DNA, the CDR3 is TGTGCCAGCAGTGGATTGGCAGGCAAGGATGAGCAGTTCTTC.